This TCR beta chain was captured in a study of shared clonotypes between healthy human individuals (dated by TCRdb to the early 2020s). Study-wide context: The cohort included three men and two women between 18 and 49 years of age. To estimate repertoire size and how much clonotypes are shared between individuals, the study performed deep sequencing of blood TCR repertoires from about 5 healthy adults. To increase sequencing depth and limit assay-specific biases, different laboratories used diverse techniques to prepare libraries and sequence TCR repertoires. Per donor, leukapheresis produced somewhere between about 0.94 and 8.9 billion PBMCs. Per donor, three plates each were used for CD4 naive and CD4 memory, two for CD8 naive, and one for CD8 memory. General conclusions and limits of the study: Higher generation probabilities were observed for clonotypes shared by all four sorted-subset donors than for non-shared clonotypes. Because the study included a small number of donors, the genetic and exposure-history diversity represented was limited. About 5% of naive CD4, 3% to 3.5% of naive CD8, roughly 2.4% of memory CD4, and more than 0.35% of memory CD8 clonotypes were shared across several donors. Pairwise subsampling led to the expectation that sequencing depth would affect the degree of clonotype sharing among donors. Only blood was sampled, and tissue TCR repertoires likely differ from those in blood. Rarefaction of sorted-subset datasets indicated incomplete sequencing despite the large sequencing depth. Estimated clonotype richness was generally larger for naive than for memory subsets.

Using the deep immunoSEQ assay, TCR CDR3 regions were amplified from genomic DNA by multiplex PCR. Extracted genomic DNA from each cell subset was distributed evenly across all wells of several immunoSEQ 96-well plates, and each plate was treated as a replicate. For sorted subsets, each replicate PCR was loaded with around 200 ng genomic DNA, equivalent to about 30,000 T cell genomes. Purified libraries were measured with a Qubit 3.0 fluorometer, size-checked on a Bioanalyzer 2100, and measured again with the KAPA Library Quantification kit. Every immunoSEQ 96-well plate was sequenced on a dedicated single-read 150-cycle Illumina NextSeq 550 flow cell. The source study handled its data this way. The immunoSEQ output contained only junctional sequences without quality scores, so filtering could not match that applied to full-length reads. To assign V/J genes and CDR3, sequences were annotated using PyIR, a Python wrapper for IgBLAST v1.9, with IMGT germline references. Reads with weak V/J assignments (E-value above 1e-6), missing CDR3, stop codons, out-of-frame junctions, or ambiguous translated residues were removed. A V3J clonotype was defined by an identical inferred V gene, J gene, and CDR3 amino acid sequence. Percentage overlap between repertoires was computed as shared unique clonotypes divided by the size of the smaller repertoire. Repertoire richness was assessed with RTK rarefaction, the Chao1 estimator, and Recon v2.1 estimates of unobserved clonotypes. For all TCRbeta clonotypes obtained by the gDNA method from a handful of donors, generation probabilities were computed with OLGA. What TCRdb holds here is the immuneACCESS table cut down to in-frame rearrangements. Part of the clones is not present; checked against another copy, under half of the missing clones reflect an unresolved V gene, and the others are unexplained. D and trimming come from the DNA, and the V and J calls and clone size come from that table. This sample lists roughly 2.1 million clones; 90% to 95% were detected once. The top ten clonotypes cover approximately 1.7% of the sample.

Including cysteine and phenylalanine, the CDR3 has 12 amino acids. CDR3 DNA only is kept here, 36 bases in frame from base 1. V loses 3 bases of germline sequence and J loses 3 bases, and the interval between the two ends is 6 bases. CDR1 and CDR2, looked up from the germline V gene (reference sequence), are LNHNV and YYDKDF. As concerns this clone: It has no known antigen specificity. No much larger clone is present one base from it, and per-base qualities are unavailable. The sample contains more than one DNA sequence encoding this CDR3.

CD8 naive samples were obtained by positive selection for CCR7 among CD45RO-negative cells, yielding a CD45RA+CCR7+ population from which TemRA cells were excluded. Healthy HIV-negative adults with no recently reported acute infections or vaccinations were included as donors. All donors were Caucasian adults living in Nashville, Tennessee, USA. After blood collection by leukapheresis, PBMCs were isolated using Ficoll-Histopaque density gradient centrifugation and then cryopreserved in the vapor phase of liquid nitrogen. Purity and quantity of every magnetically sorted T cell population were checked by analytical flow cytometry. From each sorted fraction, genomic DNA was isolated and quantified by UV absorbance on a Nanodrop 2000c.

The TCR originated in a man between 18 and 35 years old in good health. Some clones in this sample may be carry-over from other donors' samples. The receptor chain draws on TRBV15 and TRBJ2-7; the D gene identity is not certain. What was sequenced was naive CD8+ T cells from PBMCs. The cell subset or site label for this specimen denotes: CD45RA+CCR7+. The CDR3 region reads CATSSASYEQYF. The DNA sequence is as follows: TGTGCCACCAGCAGTGCCAGCTACGAGCAGTACTTC. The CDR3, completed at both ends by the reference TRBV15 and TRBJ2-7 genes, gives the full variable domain DAMVIQNPRYQVTQFGKPVTLSCSQTLNHNVMYWYQQKSSQAPKLLFHYYDKDFNNEADTPDNFQSRRPNTSFCFLDIRSPGLGDTAMYLCATSSASYEQYFGPGTRLTVT.